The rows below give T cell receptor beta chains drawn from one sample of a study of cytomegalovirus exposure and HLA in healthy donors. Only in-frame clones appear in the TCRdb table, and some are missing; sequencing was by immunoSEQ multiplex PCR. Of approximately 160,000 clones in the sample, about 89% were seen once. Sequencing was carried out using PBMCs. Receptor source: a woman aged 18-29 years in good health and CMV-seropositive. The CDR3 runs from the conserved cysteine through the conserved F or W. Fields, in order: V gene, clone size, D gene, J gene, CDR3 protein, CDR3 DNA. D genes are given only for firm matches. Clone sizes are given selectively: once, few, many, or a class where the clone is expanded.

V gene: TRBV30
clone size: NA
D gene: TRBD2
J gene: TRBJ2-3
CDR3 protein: CAWSPGLAYTDTQYF
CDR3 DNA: TGTGCCTGGAGCCCGGGACTAGCTTACACAGATACGCAGTATTTT

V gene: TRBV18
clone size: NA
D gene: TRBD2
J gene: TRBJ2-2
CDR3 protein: CASSFLAGGPNTGELFF
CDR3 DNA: TGTGCCAGCTCATTCCTAGCGGGAGGGCCGAACACCGGGGAGCTGTTTTTT

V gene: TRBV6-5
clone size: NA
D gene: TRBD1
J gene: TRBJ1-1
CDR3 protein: CARSRDRVRDTEAFF
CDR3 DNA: TGTGCCAGATCGAGGGACAGGGTAAGGGACACTGAAGCTTTCTTT

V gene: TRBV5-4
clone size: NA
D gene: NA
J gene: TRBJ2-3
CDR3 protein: CASSSPTYTDTQYF
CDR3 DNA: TGTGCCAGCAGCTCACCAACTTACACAGATACGCAGTATTTT

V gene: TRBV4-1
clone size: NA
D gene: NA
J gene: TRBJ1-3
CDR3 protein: CASSYVQTSSGNTIYF
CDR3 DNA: TGCGCCAGCAGCTACGTACAGACGAGCTCTGGAAACACCATATATTTT

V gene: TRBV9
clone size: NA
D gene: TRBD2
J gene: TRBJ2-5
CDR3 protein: CASGASGSHRETQYF
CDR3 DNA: TGTGCCAGCGGGGCTAGCGGGAGCCACCGGGAGACCCAGTACTTC

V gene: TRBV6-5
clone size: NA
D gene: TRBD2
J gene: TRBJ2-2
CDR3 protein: CASSLAGGYTGELFF
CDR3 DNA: TGTGCCAGCAGTTTAGCGGGGGGGTACACCGGGGAGCTGTTTTTT

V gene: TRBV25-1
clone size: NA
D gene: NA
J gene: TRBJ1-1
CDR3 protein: CASKGGEDTEAFF
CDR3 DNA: TGTGCCAGCAAGGGGGGGGAGGACACTGAAGCTTTCTTT

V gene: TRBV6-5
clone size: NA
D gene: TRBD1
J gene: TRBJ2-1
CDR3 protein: CASSSTGTGRSEQFF
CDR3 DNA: TGTGCCAGCAGTTCGACCGGGACAGGGAGGAGTGAGCAGTTCTTC

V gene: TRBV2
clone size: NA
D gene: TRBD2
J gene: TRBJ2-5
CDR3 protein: CASSEEGAGGLETQYF
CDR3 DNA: TGTGCCAGCAGTGAAGAGGGAGCGGGGGGGCTAGAGACCCAGTACTTC

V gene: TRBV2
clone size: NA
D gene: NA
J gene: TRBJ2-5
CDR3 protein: CASSEWSIGETQYF
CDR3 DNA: TGTGCCAGCAGTGAATGGAGCATCGGAGAGACCCAGTACTTC

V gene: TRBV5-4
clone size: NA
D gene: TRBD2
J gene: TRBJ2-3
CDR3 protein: CASSFIIRTSGTDTQYF
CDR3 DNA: TGTGCCAGCAGCTTTATTATTAGGACTAGCGGCACAGATACGCAGTATTTT

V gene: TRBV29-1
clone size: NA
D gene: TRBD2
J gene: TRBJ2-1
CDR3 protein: CSAQTGTSDEQFF
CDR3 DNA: TGCAGCGCCCAAACCGGGACTAGCGATGAGCAGTTCTTC

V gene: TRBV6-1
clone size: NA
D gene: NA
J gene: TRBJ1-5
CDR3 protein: CASRDTNQPQHF
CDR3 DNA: TGTGCCAGCCGGGACACCAATCAGCCCCAGCATTTT

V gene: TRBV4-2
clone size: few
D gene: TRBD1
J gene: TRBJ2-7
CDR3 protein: CASSHLGQGNEQYF
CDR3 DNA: TGTGCCAGCAGCCATTTAGGACAGGGCAACGAGCAGTACTTC

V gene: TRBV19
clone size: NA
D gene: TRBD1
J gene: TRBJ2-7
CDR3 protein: CASSIGVGQGPASYEQYF
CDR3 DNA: TGTGCCAGTAGTATAGGAGTGGGACAGGGGCCTGCTTCCTACGAGCAGTACTTC

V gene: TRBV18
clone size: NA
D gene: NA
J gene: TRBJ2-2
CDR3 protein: CASSPDLLTANTGELFF
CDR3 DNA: TGTGCCAGCTCACCAGATCTTTTAACTGCAAACACCGGGGAGCTGTTTTTT

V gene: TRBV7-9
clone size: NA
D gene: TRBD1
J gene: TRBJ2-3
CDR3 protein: CASSRPGRGLNPSGGTQYF
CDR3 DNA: TGTGCCAGCAGCCGACCCGGCAGGGGGCTTAATCCGAGTGGCGGTACGCAGTATTTT

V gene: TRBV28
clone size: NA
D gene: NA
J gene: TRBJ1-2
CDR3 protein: CASSFFGDNYGYTF
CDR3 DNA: TGTGCCAGCAGTTTTTTCGGGGATAACTATGGCTACACCTTC

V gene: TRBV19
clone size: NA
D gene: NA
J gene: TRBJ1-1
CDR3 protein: CASSISGNTEAFF
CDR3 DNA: TGTGCCAGTAGTATCTCGGGAAACACTGAAGCTTTCTTT

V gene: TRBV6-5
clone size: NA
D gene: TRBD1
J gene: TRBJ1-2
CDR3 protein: CASSYSGQGNYGYTF
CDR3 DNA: TGTGCCAGCAGTTACTCGGGACAGGGCAACTATGGCTACACCTTC

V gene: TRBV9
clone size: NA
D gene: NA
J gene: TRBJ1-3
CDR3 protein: CASSAERRNTIYF
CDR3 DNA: TGTGCCAGCAGTGCAGAACGGAGGAACACCATATATTTT

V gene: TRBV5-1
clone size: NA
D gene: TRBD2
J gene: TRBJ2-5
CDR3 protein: CASSLEASGQTQYF
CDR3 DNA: TGCGCCAGCAGCTTGGAGGCTAGCGGGCAGACCCAGTACTTC

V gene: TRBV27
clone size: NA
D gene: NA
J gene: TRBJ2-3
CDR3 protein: CASSLGLAGTRSSDTQYF
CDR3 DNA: TGTGCCAGCAGTTTAGGGTTGGCGGGTACCCGTTCTTCAGATACGCAGTATTTT

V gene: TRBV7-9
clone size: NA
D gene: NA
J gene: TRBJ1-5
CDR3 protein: CASSLDRSNQPQHF
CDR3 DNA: TGTGCCAGCAGCCTCGACAGGAGCAATCAGCCCCAGCATTTT

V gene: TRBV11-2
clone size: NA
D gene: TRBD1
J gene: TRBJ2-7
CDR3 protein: CASSLDPDRGPYEQYF
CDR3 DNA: TGTGCCAGCAGCTTAGATCCCGACAGGGGGCCTTACGAGCAGTACTTC

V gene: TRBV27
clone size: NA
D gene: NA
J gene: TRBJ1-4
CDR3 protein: CASSMTGVTNEKLFF
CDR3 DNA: TGTGCCAGCAGCATGACAGGTGTAACTAATGAAAAACTGTTTTTT

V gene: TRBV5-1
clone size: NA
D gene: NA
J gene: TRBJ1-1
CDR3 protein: CASSLAGVEAEAFF
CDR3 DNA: TGCGCCAGCAGCTTGGCCGGGGTCGAGGCTGAAGCTTTCTTT

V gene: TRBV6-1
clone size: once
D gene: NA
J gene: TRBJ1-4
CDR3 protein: CASSEIWANNKKLFF
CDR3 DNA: TGTGCCAGCAGTGAAATCTGGGCAAATAACAAAAAACTGTTTTTT

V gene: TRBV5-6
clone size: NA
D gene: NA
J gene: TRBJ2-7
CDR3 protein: CASSLATGYEQYF
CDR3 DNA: TGTGCCAGCAGCTTGGCCACGGGGTACGAGCAGTACTTC

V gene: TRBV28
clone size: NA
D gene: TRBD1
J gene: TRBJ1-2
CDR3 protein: CASSPGQGRNGYTF
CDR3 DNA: TGTGCCAGCAGTCCTGGACAGGGTAGGAATGGCTACACCTTC

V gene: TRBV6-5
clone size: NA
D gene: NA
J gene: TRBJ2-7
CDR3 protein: CASSYVQGSYEQYF
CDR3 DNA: TGTGCCAGCAGTTACGTACAGGGTTCCTACGAGCAGTACTTC

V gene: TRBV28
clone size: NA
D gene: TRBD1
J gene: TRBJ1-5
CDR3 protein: CASSSDRANQPQHF
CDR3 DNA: TGTGCCAGCAGTTCGGACAGGGCCAATCAGCCCCAGCATTTT

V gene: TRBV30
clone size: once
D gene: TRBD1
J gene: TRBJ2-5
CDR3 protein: CARRAGGETQYF
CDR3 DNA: TGTGCCCGGAGAGCAGGGGGAGAGACCCAGTACTTC

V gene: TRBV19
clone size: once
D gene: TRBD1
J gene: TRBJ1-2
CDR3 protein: CASSPKTGAGYTF
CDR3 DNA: TGTGCCAGTAGTCCTAAAACAGGGGCTGGCTACACCTTC

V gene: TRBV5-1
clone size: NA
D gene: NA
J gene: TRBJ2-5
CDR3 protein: CASSLEGQETQYF
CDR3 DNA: TGCGCCAGCAGCTTGGAGGGGCAAGAGACCCAGTACTTC

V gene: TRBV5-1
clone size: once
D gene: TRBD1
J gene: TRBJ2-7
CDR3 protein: CASSSGQIYEQYF
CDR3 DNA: TGCGCCAGCAGCTCGGGACAGATCTACGAGCAGTACTTC

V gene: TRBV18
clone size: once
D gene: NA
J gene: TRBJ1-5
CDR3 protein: CASSPVRDQPQHF
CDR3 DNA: TGTGCCAGCTCACCTGTGAGGGATCAGCCCCAGCATTTT

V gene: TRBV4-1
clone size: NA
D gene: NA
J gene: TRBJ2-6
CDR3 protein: CASSQVWGSGLSGANVLTF
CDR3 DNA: TGCGCCAGCAGCCAAGTTTGGGGTTCAGGGTTATCTGGGGCCAACGTCCTGACTTTC

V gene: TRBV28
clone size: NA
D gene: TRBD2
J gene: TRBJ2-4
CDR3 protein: CASSLSGNGNIQYF
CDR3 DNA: TGTGCCAGCAGTTTAAGCGGGAATGGAAACATTCAGTACTTC

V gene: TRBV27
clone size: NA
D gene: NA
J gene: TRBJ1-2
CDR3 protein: CASSFSAGADSTF
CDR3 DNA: TGTGCCAGCAGTTTCTCCGCGGGGGCAGACTCAACCTTC

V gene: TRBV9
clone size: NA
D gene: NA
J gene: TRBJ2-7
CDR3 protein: CASSVEPWGRGHEQYF
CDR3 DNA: TGTGCCAGCAGCGTAGAGCCGTGGGGCAGGGGCCACGAGCAGTACTTC

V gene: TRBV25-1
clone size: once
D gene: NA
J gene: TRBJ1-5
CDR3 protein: CASSGARQPQHF
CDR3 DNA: TGTGCCAGCAGTGGGGCCCGCCAGCCCCAGCATTTT

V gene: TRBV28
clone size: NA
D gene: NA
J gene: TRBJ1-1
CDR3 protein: CASSLRGNTEAFF
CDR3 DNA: TGTGCCAGCAGTTTACGGGGGAACACTGAAGCTTTCTTT

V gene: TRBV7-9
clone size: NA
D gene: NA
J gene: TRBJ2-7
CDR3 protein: CASSPQVSEQYF
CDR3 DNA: TGTGCCAGCAGCCCACAGGTTTCCGAGCAGTACTTC

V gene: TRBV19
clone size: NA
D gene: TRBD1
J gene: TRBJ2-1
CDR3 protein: CASSIRQGANNEQFF
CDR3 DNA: TGTGCCAGTAGTATTAGACAGGGGGCAAACAATGAGCAGTTCTTC

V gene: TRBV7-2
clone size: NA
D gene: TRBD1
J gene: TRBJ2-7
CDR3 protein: CASSFDRGLSYEQYF
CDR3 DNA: TGTGCCAGCAGCTTCGACAGGGGGCTCTCCTACGAGCAGTACTTC

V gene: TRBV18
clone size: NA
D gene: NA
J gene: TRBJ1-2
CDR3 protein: CASLGPRRVGGYTF
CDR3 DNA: TGTGCCAGCTTGGGGCCCCGACGGGTCGGCGGCTACACCTTC

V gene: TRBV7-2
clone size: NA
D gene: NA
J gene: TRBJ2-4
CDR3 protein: CASSSSTGVAKNIQYF
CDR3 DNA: TGTGCCAGCAGCTCTTCGACGGGAGTAGCCAAAAACATTCAGTACTTC

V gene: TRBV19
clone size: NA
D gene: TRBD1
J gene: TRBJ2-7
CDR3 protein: CASGTGVKAEQYF
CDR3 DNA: TGTGCCAGCGGGACAGGGGTAAAAGCGGAGCAGTACTTC

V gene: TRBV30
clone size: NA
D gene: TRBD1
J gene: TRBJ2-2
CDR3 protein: CAWNPGQGATGELFF
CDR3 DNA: TGTGCCTGGAACCCGGGACAGGGGGCGACCGGGGAGCTGTTTTTT

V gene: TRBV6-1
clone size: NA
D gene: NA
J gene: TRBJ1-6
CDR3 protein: CASRPQTRRVGALHF
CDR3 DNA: TGTGCCAGCAGGCCCCAAACTCGCAGGGTCGGCGCCCTCCACTTT

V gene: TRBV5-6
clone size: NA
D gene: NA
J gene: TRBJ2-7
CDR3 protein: CASSFTGHQQYF
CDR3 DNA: TGTGCCAGCAGCTTTACAGGTCACCAGCAGTACTTC

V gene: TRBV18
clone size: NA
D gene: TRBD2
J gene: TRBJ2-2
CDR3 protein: CASSPRGLAGGPSTGELFF
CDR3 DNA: TGTGCCAGCTCACCACGGGGACTAGCGGGAGGGCCGAGCACCGGGGAGCTGTTTTTT

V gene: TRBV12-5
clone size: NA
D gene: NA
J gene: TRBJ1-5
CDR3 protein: CASGQDNSNQPQHF
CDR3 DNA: TGTGCTAGTGGCCAAGACAATAGCAATCAGCCCCAGCATTTT

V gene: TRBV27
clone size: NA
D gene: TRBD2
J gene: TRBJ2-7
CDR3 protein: CASSSSFMVAGAPPYEQYF
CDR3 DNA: TGTGCCAGCAGTTCGTCGTTTATGGTAGCGGGGGCCCCCCCCTACGAGCAGTACTTC

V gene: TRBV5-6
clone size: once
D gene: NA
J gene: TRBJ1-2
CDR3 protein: CASSLALGGFYGYTF
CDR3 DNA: TGTGCCAGCAGCTTGGCCTTGGGAGGGTTCTATGGCTACACCTTC

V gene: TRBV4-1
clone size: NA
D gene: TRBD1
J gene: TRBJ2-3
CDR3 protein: CASSQERMGTGRTDTQYF
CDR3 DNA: TGCGCCAGCAGCCAAGAGCGTATGGGGACAGGGAGGACAGATACGCAGTATTTT

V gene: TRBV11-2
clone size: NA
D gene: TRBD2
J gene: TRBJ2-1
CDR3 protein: CASSQEPRGEGTEQFF
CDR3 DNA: TGTGCCAGCAGCCAAGAGCCGAGAGGGGAGGGCACTGAGCAGTTCTTC